The 13 T cell receptor beta chains in this list originate from one sample, sequenced in a study of human T cells and chemical hapten exposure. Time point: patch test 1, 2 weeks after DPC sensitization. Treatment defined: therapeutic diphenylcyclopropenone sensitization with weekly scalp DPC. TCRdb passed the RACE reads through MiXCR, listing each CDR3 protein once. The repertoire includes 150,000 to 200,000 distinct CDR3 sequences, approximately 14% of them detected once, and 1.5% to 2% sits in the top ten. Sequenced material: whole blood, taken in connection with sensitization to the hapten diphenylcyclopropenone (DPC). These receptors all come from a woman aged 25 to 39 with alopecia areata. Some clones in this sample may be carry-over from other donors' samples.

This chain connects TRBV23-1 to TRBJ2-7; TRBD1 matches 10 bases. TRBV23-1 falls under the ORF class, with uncertain function. Losses at the gene ends were 9 bases for V and 1 base for J; bases not matched to a gene: 6. This CDR3 region has 14 residues. The CDR3 loop is CARGGTGASYEQYF. CDR3 DNA: TGCGCCAGGGGGGGGACAGGGGCGTCCTACGAGCAGTACTTC.

This clonotype was seen repeatedly, ten times or more. This sequence joins TRBV12-3 or TRBV12-4 and TRBJ1-1; no reliable D call. With 3 bases removed from V and 6 bases from J, the gap between germline ends came to 8 bases. The CDR3 spans 12 residues. Here the CDR3 DNA reads TGTGCCAGCAGTTTTTGGCCCCCTGAAGCTTTCTTT. Amino acids: CASSFWPPEAFF.

This chain connects TRBV5-4 to TRBJ1-2; 8 nucleotides align to TRBD1. Germline CDR1 reads SGHNT; CDR2 reads YYREEE (reference sequence). V trimming: 1 base; J trimming: 6 bases; junction bases outside the gene matches: 5. CDR3 size: 14 residues. DNA for the CDR3: TGTGCCAGCAGCTTGATCCAGGGGGCGGATGGCTACACCTTC. Its translation: CASSLIQGADGYTF.

Only a few counts were recorded for this clonotype. V and J are TRBV5-1 and TRBJ2-1; TRBD2 aligns across 11 bases. V lost 0 bases to trimming and J lost 9 bases; unmatched junction nucleotides: 8. This CDR3 is 16 amino acids long. Looked up from germline, CDR1 is SGHRS and CDR2 is YFSETQ. CDR3 nucleotide sequence: TGCGCCAGCAGCTTGGAGGTAGCGGGAGGGCTATTTGAGCAGTTCTTC. It is translated as CASSLEVAGGLFEQFF.

V and J are TRBV2 and TRBJ2-7; 10 nucleotides align to TRBD1. Per germline, CDR1 SNHLY and CDR2 FYNNEI. This CDR3 region has 14 residues. V was clipped by 6 bases and J by 7 bases; unmatched bases: 9. The chain's CDR3 is CASSRDRGSGEQYF. CDR3 nucleotides: TGTGCCAGCAGCCGGGACAGGGGATCTGGGGAGCAGTACTTC.

The rearrangement joins TRBV20-1 to TRBJ2-7; 12 positions match TRBD2. Germline V gene data show CDR1 as DFQATT and CDR2 as SNEGSKA (reference sequence). The V gene end was trimmed by 1 base and the J gene end by 7 bases; junction bases not matched to a gene: 5. The CDR3 is 14 residues long. The CDR3 protein is CSARGLAGAGEQYF. DNA for the CDR3: TGCAGTGCTAGAGGACTAGCGGGAGCGGGTGAGCAGTACTTC.

The chain combines TRBV7-2 with TRBJ2-4; 7 bases fit TRBD1. Looked up from germline, CDR1 is SGHTA and CDR2 is FQGNSA. The CDR3 is made up of 14 amino acids. Trimming took 0 bases from V and 6 from J; bases not matched to a gene: 2. The CDR3, as DNA: TGTGCCAGCAGCTTAGCAGGGGGCCGAAACATTCAGTACTTC. Its translation: CASSLAGGRNIQYF.

This chain joins TRBV6-5 and TRBJ2-1; 10 bases line up with TRBD1. The V segment lost 2 bases and the J segment 6 bases; nucleotides outside the gene matches: 4. Germline loops: CDR1 MNHEY, CDR2 SVGAGI. There are 15 residues in the CDR3. CDR3 coding DNA: TGTGCCAGCAGTTACGAGGGGACAGGGGTCAATGAGCAGTTCTTC. It yields the protein CASSYEGTGVNEQFF.

This chain uses TRBV19 with TRBJ2-1, with 12 bases lining up with TRBD2. The junction had 10 bases not matched to a gene; V was cut back by 5 bases and J by 8 bases. The CDR3 length is 16 residues. Germline V gene sequence: CDR1 LNHDA, CDR2 SQIVND (reference sequence). The CDR3 protein is CASSPPLAGGPDEQFF. CDR3 sequence (DNA): TGTGCCAGTAGTCCACCCCTAGCGGGAGGGCCTGATGAGCAGTTCTTC. The whole variable domain, filled in from reference TRBV19 and TRBJ2-1, reads DGGITQSPKYLFRKEGQNVTLSCEQNLNHDAMYWYRQDPGQGLRLIYYSQIVNDFQKGDIAEGYSVSREKKESFPLTVTSAQKNPTAFYLCASSPPLAGGPDEQFFGPGTRLTVL.

This clonotype has only a few counts. V gene TRBV21-1 combines with J gene TRBJ2-6; TRBD1, the D gene given by the table, was not confirmed from the DNA. TRBV21-1 is reported as a pseudogene. The CDR3 loop spans 17 amino acids. The DNA of the CDR3 is TGTGCCAGCAGAAAAGCCGGGGGCAGCTCTGGGGCCAACGTCCTGACTTTC. Translating gives CASRKAGGSSGANVLTF.

The chain joins TRBV12-3 or TRBV12-4 to TRBJ1-1; 8 nucleotides agree with TRBD1. CDR3 size: 15 residues. With V trimmed by 5 bases and J by 0 bases, 5 bases remained unmatched. The CDR3 protein is CASSRGQGLNTEAFF. The CDR3 coding sequence is TGTGCCAGCAGTCGTGGACAGGGATTGAACACTGAAGCTTTCTTT.

This clonotype showed up many times. The J gene is TRBJ2-3, the V gene TRBV5-5, with a tentative D call TRBD2 (6 bases). This CDR3 region has 14 residues. Germline V gene data show CDR1 as SGHKS and CDR2 as YYEKEE (reference sequence). Trimming took off 2 bases at V and 2 bases at J, with 9 bases between the two ends. DNA for the CDR3: TGTGCCAGCAGCTTAACTAGCTACACAGATACGCAGTATTTT. Its translation: CASSLTSYTDTQYF.

V usage is TRBV7-2 and J usage is TRBJ2-2; the D is unclear. CDR1 and CDR2 (germline): SGHTA, FQGNSA. Between the trimmed V and J ends, which lost 2 bases and 7 bases, there was a span of 14 bases. The length of the CDR3 is 15 residues. CDR3 residues: CASSLTLSPGGELFF. The CDR3, as DNA: TGTGCCAGCAGCTTAACCTTGTCCCCCGGCGGGGAGCTGTTTTTT.